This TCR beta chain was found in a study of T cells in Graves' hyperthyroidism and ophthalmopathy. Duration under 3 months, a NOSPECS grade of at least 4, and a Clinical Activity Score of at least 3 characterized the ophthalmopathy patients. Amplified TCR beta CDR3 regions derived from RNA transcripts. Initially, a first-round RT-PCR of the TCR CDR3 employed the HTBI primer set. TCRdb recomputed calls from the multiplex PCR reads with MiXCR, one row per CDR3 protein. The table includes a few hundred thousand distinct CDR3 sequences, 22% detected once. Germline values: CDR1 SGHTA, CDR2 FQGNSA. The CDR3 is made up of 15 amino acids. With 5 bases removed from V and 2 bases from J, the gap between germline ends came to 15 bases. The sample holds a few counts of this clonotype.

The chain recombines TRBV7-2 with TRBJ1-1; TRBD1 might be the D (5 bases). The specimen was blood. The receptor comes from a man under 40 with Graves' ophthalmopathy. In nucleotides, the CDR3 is TGTGCCAGCAGCGCCCTGGGCAGGGCTAACACTGAAGCTTTCTTT. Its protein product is CASSALGRANTEAFF.